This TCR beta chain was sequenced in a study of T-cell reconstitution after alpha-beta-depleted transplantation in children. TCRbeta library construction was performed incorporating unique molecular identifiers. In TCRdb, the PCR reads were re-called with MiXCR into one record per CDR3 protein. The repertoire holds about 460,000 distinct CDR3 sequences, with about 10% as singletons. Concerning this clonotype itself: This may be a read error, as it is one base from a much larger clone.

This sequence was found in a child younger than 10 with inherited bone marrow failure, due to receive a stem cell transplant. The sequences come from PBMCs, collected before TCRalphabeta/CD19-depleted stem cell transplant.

The CDR3 reads CASSLVAYTEAFF. The CDR3 bases are TGCGCCAGCAGCTTGGTCGCTTACACTGAAGCTTTCTTT. V usage is TRBV5-1 and J usage is TRBJ1-1; no definite D call. The CDR3 is 13 residues long. The germline V gene has CDR1 SGHRS and CDR2 YFSETQ. V was shortened by 0 bases and J by 3 bases, with 6 bases between the two germline ends.